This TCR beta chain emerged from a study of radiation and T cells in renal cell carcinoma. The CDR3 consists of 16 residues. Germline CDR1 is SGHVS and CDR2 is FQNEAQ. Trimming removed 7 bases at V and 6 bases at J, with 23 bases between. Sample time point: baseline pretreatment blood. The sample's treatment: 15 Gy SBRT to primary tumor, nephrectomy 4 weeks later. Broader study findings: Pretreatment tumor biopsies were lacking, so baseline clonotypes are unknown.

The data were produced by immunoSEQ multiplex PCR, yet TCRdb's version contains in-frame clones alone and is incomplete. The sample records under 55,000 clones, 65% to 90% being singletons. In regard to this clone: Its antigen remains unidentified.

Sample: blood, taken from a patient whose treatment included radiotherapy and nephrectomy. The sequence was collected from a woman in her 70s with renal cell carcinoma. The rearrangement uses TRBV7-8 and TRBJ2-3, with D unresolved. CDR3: CASTNPRIGPADTQYF. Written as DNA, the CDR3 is TGTGCCAGCACCAACCCCCGGATAGGGCCAGCGGATACGCAGTATTTT.